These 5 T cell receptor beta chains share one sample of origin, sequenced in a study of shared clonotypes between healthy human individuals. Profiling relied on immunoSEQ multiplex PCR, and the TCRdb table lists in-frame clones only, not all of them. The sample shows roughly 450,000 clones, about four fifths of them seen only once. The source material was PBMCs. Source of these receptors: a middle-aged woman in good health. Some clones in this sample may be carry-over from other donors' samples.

The DNA for the CDR3 is TGTGCCAGCAGGGGCGGGGGCGCGGGGAATGAAAAACTGTTTTTT. Its translation is CASRGGGAGNEKLFF. The chain couples TRBV28 to TRBJ1-4; maybe TRBD1 (6 bases). This CDR3 has 15 amino acids. Trimming left V 6 bases short and J 5 bases short, with 16 bases between. Germline CDR1 and CDR2: MDHEN and SYDVKM.

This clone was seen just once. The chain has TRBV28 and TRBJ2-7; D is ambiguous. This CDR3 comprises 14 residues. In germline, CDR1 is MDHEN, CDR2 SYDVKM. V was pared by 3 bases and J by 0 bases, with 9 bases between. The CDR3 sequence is CASSFFAASYEQYF. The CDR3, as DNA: TGTGCCAGCAGTTTTTTCGCGGCCTCCTACGAGCAGTACTTC.

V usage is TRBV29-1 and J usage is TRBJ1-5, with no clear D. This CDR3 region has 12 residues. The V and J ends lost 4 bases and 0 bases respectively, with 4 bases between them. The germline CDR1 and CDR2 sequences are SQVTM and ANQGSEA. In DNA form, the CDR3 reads TGCAGCGTTGCTGATAGCAATCAGCCCCAGCATTTT. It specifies CSVADSNQPQHF.

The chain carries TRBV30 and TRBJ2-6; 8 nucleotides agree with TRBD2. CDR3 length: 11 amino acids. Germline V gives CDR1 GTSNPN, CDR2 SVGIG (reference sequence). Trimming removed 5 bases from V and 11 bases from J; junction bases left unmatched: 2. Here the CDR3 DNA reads TGTGCCTGGGCGGGGGGACACGTCCTGACTTTC. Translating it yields CAWAGGHVLTF.

In nucleotides, the CDR3 is TGTGCCAGCAGCATCCGGGACGGAGAGGATGAGCAGTTCTTC. Protein product: CASSIRDGEDEQFF. J is TRBJ2-1 and V is TRBV9, with D perhaps given as TRBD1 or TRBD2 (5 bases each). CDR1 is SGDLS, CDR2 YYNGEE, per germline. This CDR3 has 14 amino acids. V lost 4 bases and J 8 bases, leaving 16 bases between the germline ends. Full variable domain (missing parts from reference TRBV9 and TRBJ2-1): DSGVTQTPKHLITATGQRVTLRCSPRSGDLSVYWYQQSLDQGLQFLIQYYNGEERAKGNILERFSAQQFPDLHSELNLSSLELGDSALYFCASSIRDGEDEQFFGPGTRLTVL.